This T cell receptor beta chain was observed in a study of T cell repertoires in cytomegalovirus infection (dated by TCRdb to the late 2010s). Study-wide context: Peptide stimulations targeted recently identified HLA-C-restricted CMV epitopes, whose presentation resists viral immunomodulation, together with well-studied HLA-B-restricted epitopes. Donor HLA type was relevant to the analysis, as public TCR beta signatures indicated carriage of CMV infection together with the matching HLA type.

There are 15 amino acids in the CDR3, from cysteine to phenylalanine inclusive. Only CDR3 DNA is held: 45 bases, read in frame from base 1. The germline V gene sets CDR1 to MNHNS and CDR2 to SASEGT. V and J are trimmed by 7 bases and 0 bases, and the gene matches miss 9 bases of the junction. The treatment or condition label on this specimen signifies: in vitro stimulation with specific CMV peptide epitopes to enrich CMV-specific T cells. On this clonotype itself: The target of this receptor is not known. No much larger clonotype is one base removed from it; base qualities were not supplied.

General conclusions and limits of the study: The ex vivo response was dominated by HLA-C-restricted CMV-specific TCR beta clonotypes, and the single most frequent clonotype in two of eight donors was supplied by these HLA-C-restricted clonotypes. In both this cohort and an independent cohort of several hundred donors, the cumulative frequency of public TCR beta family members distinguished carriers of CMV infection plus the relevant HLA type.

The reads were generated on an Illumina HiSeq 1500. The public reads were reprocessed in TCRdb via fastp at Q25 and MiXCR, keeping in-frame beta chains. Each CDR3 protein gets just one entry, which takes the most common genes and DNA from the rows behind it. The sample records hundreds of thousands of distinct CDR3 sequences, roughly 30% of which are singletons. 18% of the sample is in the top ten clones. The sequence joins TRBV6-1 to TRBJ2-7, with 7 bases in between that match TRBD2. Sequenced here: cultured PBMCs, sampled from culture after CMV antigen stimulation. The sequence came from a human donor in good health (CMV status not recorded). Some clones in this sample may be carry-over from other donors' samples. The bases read TGTGCCAGCAATAGCCCCGGGACTAACTCCTACGAGCAGTACTTC. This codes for CASNSPGTNSYEQYF.